What follows are 26 T cell receptor beta chains derived from one specimen sequenced in a study of radiotherapy plus CTLA-4 blockade in lung cancer. Data came from immunoSEQ multiplex PCR; TCRdb stores just in-frame clones and leaves some out. The data show 27,000 or so clones, with approximately 80% seen just once and roughly 24% held by the top ten. The starting material was peripheral blood, obtained from a patient treated with radiotherapy plus ipilimumab. These receptors were taken from a human donor with non-small cell lung cancer that progressed on radiotherapy plus ipilimumab.

The J gene is TRBJ1-1, the V gene TRBV4-1, with a tentative D call TRBD1 (6 bases). Per the germline V gene, CDR1 is MGHRA and CDR2 is YSYEKL. This CDR3 region has 19 residues. V was trimmed by 0 bases and J by 0 bases, leaving 20 bases between them. The chain's CDR3 is CASSQEAPQGKGMNTEAFF. In DNA form, the CDR3 reads TGCGCCAGCAGCCAAGAAGCGCCCCAGGGGAAGGGCATGAACACTGAAGCTTTCTTT.

The genes are TRBV28 and TRBJ2-5; D unresolved. This CDR3 contains 16 residues. CDR1 MDHEN and CDR2 SYDVKM come from the germline V gene. Trimming took 4 bases from V and 0 from J, leaving 15 bases between them. The CDR3, as DNA: TGTGCCAGCAGTTCGCCCCCGACATTAAACCAAGAGACCCAGTACTTC. It translates to CASSSPPTLNQETQYF.

This chain joins TRBV5-1 and TRBJ2-5; perhaps TRBD2 as D (6 bases). The CDR3 length is 14 residues. V shed 4 bases and J shed 8 bases, with 18 bases lying between them. CDR1 is SGHRS, CDR2 YFSETQ, per germline. The CDR3 reads CASSPRDLLVTQYF. CDR3 nucleotides: TGCGCCAGCAGCCCTCGGGACTTACTAGTAACCCAGTACTTC.

The chain links TRBV13 to TRBJ1-3; D remains ambiguous. The CDR3 is 14 residues long. CDR1 PRHDT and CDR2 FYEKMQ come from the germline V gene (reference sequence). Trimming removed 5 bases from V and 4 bases from J, with 12 bases in between. Here the CDR3 DNA reads TGTGCCAGCAGCGCCCGGGAGACCGGAAACACCATATATTTT. This gives the protein CASSARETGNTIYF.

The J gene is TRBJ1-1, the V gene TRBV28; tentative D call: TRBD1 (6 bases). The CDR3 loop spans 16 amino acids. Germline values: CDR1 MDHEN, CDR2 SYDVKM. V lost 1 base and J lost 0, with 12 bases in between. This chain's CDR3 is CASSLSRQVMNTEAFF. In DNA form, the CDR3 reads TGTGCCAGCAGTTTATCTAGACAGGTTATGAACACTGAAGCTTTCTTT.

The rearrangement joins TRBV15 to TRBJ1-3, with 8 bases matching TRBD1. The V gene end was trimmed by 4 bases and the J gene end by 4 bases; junction bases not matched to a gene: 6. The CDR3 length is 15 residues. Looked up from germline, CDR1 is LNHNV and CDR2 is YYDKDF (reference sequence). CDR3: CATSTGQAIGNTIYF. Written as DNA, the CDR3 is TGTGCCACCAGCACGGGACAGGCGATCGGAAACACCATATATTTT.

This clone was counted a few times. The chain couples TRBV2 to TRBJ1-5; D is uncertain. The CDR3 length is 17 residues. V was shortened by 6 bases and J by 1 base, with 19 bases between the two germline ends. Germline CDR1 and CDR2: SNHLY and FYNNEI. CDR3 DNA sequence: TGTGCCAGCAGGCGGTCGACCATAGTCAGGAGCAATCAGCCCCAGCATTTT. Amino acid sequence: CASRRSTIVRSNQPQHF.

This clone showed up just once. CDR3 in amino acids: CASSIWGAHEQFF. The DNA of the CDR3 is TGTGCCAGTAGTATATGGGGGGCACATGAGCAGTTCTTC. V usage is TRBV19 and J usage is TRBJ2-1; D is possibly TRBD1 or TRBD2 (6 bases each). Germline V lookup: CDR1 LNHDA, CDR2 SQIVND (reference sequence). V lost 2 bases, J lost 8 bases, and 10 bases lay in between. The CDR3 totals 13 residues.

The V call is TRBV5-1, the J call TRBJ2-5, with a tentative D call TRBD2 (6 bases). Germline CDR1 reads SGHRS; CDR2 reads YFSETQ. This CDR3 is built from 13 residues. V was shortened by 4 bases and J by 2 bases, with 9 bases between the two germline ends. The CDR3 bases are TGCGCCAGCAGCCTCGGAGGGCAAGAGACCCAGTACTTC. Residues: CASSLGGQETQYF.

The rearrangement uses TRBV9 and TRBJ2-2; TRBD1 agrees at 8 bases. The CDR3 is 16 residues long. CDR1 and CDR2 (germline): SGDLS, YYNGEE. Germline trimming cut 4 bases from V and 4 bases from J; bases unmatched to any gene: 9. The CDR3 DNA reads as TGTGCCAGCAGCACCCGGGACAGGCGATCCACCGGGGAGCTGTTTTTT. It yields the protein CASSTRDRRSTGELFF.

This chain connects TRBV6-1 to TRBJ1-4; 9 bases align to TRBD1. Germline CDR1 reads MNHNS; CDR2 reads SASEGT. With V trimmed by 4 bases and J by 7 bases, 4 bases remained unmatched. The CDR3 is made up of 14 amino acids. In DNA form, the CDR3 reads TGTGCCAGCAGTGGGGACAGGGAGGGTGAAAAACTGTTTTTT. This translates into CASSGDREGEKLFF.

This chain joins TRBV7-8 and TRBJ1-6, with unresolved D. From germline, CDR1 is SGHVS and CDR2 FQNEAQ. V was cut by 0 bases and J by 6 bases, with 12 bases left in between. This CDR3 region has 16 residues. CDR3 sequence reads: CASSLAGSGGNSPLHF. In nucleotides, the CDR3 is TGTGCCAGCAGCTTAGCGGGTAGCGGAGGTAATTCACCCCTCCACTTT.

This clone was counted between two and nine times. The genes are TRBV27 and TRBJ2-7, with D perhaps TRBD1 (7 bases). With 5 bases removed from V and 2 bases from J, the gap between germline ends came to 13 bases. This CDR3 region has 14 residues. Germline loops: CDR1 MNHEY, CDR2 SMNVEV (reference sequence). The CDR3 is CASSPRDSPYEQYF. CDR3 nucleotide sequence: TGTGCCAGCAGTCCGCGGGACAGCCCCTACGAGCAGTACTTC.

This clone has only a few counts. The chain links TRBV5-4 to TRBJ2-2, with D hard to call. Trimming stripped 4 bases from V and 2 bases from J, with 9 bases between. Germline V gene lookup returns CDR1 SGHNT and CDR2 YYREEE (reference sequence). CDR3 length equals 14 residues. The CDR3 protein is CASSPDLNTGELFF. In nucleotides, the CDR3 is TGTGCCAGCAGCCCTGACTTAAACACCGGGGAGCTGTTTTTT. Together with reference TRBV5-4 and TRBJ2-2, the CDR3 gives the full variable domain: ETGVTQSPTHLIKTRGQQVTLRCSSQSGHNTVSWYQQALGQGPQFIFQYYREEENGRGNFPPRFSGLQFPNYSSELNVNALELDDSALYLCASSPDLNTGELFFGEGSRLTVL.

This clone was observed a few times. The rearrangement joins TRBV6-5 to TRBJ1-1; tentative D call: TRBD1 (6 bases). Germline loops: CDR1 MNHEY, CDR2 SVGAGI. The V end lost 2 bases, the J end lost 0 bases, and 7 bases lay between the germline ends. The CDR3 covers 14 residues. The CDR3 region is CASSYGGLNTEAFF. CDR3 DNA sequence: TGTGCCAGCAGTTACGGGGGCCTGAACACTGAAGCTTTCTTT.

In regard to this clone: An end of the junction differs from the germline gene, which may be a read error. This rearrangement joins TRBV13 to TRBJ1-4; 8 bases agree with TRBD1. The CDR3 has 14 residues. Per the germline V gene, CDR1 is PRHDT and CDR2 is FYEKMQ (reference sequence). CDR3 residues: CTSSKRDRREKLFF. The CDR3 bases are TGTACCAGCAGCAAGCGGGACAGGCGTGAAAAACTGTTTTTT.

This chain connects TRBV10-3 to TRBJ2-3; the D is unclear. From germline, CDR1 is ENHRY and CDR2 SYGVKD. V lost 0 bases and J lost 5, with 6 bases in between. The CDR3 spans 13 residues. This CDR3 reads CAISESWGDTQYF. The CDR3 bases are TGTGCCATCAGTGAGTCGTGGGGAGATACGCAGTATTTT.

This clone is medium-sized (0.01 to 0.1%) in the sample. This chain uses TRBV6-1 with TRBJ1-2, with D uncertain. The CDR3 has 14 residues. V lost 1 base, J lost 5 bases, and 11 bases lay in between. Germline-derived CDR1 and CDR2 are MNHNS and SASEGT. CDR3 DNA: TGTGCCAGCAGTGAAGTGGAATCGGCATATGGCTACACCTTC. Translation gives CASSEVESAYGYTF.

There are a few counts of this clone. This chain joins TRBV10-3 and TRBJ1-2; perhaps TRBD1 as D (5 bases). Germline CDR1 ENHRY, CDR2 SYGVKD. The CDR3 runs to 14 residues. With 4 bases removed from V and 6 bases from J, the gap between germline ends came to 15 bases. The CDR3 protein is CAISAIRAEHGYTF. The CDR3 DNA sequence: TGTGCCATCAGTGCAATCAGGGCTGAACATGGCTACACCTTC.

As DNA, the CDR3 is TGTGCCAGCAGTCTGCGAGGGCACAAAGCCTACGAGCAGTACTTC. Residues: CASSLRGHKAYEQYF. This chain links TRBV28 with TRBJ2-7; D possibly corresponds to TRBD2 (5 bases). The CDR3 has 15 residues. CDR1 is MDHEN, CDR2 SYDVKM, per germline. V lost 5 bases, J lost 2 bases, and 16 bases lay in between.

This clone appeared a few times. The chain carries TRBV12-5 and TRBJ2-3; a weak D match, TRBD1 (6 bases). Germline V gene data show CDR1 as LGHNT and CDR2 as FRNRAP. Trimming took off 2 bases at V and 7 bases at J, with 10 bases between the two ends. The CDR3 is 13 amino acids. CDR3 bases: TGTGCTAGTGGTTTGAGTGGACAGAATACGCAGTATTTT. Encoded protein: CASGLSGQNTQYF. The full variable domain, rest sourced from reference TRBV12-5 and TRBJ2-3, is DARVTQTPRHKVTEMGQEVTMRCQPILGHNTVFWYRQTMMQGLELLAYFRNRAPLDDSGMPKDRFSAEMPDATLATLKIQPSEPRDSAVYFCASGLSGQNTQYFGPGTRLTVL.

The table lists this clone with a few counts. The J gene is TRBJ2-4, the V gene TRBV7-9; D is perhaps TRBD2 (6 bases). V was cut by 1 base and J by 0 bases, with 13 bases left in between. Germline V lookup: CDR1 SEHNR, CDR2 FQNEAQ (reference sequence). This CDR3 spans 17 amino acids. DNA of the CDR3: TGTGCCAGCAGCTTAGATTCGGGGGTTGTAGCCAAAAACATTCAGTACTTC. Translated: CASSLDSGVVAKNIQYF.

This clone was found once. The rearrangement uses TRBV7-9 and TRBJ1-2; D might be TRBD1 (6 bases). This CDR3 is built from 13 residues. V gave up 8 bases and J gave up 4 bases, with 14 bases separating them. CDR1 is SEHNR and CDR2 is FQNEAQ in the germline V gene (reference sequence). The chain's CDR3 is CASRGARRYGYTF. In DNA, the CDR3 is TGTGCCAGCCGGGGGGCGCGACGCTATGGCTACACCTTC. The whole variable domain, filled in from reference TRBV7-9 and TRBJ1-2, reads DTGVSQNPRHKITKRGQNVTFRCDPISEHNRLYWYRQTLGQGPEFLTYFQNEAQLEKSRLLSDRFSAERPKGSFSTLEIQRTEQGDSAMYLCASRGARRYGYTFGSGTRLTVV.

The rearrangement links TRBV6-1 to TRBJ1-4; D gene uncertain. The V gene's germline CDR1 is MNHNS and CDR2 SASEGT. Trimming removed 5 bases at V and 4 bases at J, with 14 bases between. The CDR3 extends over 15 amino acids. In DNA, the CDR3 is TGTGCCAGCAGTCAAATGATGGGGAGTAATGAAAAACTGTTTTTT. This encodes CASSQMMGSNEKLFF.

The chain couples TRBV18 to TRBJ2-1; 15 nucleotides match TRBD2. After removal of 3 bases from V and 7 bases from J, the junction contained 1 base not matched to a gene. CDR1 KGHSH and CDR2 LQKENI come from the germline V gene. The CDR3 sequence is 15 residues long. In DNA form, the CDR3 reads TGTGCCAGCTCACCGGGACTAGCGGGAGGTAATGAGCAGTTCTTC. Its translation is CASSPGLAGGNEQFF.

The chain joins TRBV6-5 to TRBJ1-5, with D possibly being TRBD1 (5 bases). Trimming took 0 bases from V and 5 from J, leaving 11 bases between them. The CDR3 extends over 15 amino acids. The germline gives CDR1 MNHEY, CDR2 SVGAGI. The CDR3 sequence is CASSYSMGGDQPQHF. The CDR3 bases are TGTGCCAGCAGTTACTCGATGGGGGGAGATCAGCCCCAGCATTTT.